This T cell receptor (beta chain) emerged from a study of blood T cell repertoires in COVID-19. Study-level information: Specimens from acute and convalescent COVID-19 originated in the United States, Italy and Spain. T cells, B-cell-depleted T cells, or PBMCs provided the cDNA or gDNA that served as material.

The CDR3 is 15 residues long. In germline, CDR1 is SGHTA, CDR2 FQGNSA. Trimming removed 8 bases from V and 1 base from J; junction bases left unmatched: 6. Clinical history reported by participants formed the basis on which cohorts were assigned. Donors of Cohort 3 who recovered were those that had two negative PCRs, clearance, or symptom resolution. The repertoire was sequenced with immunoSEQ multiplex PCR; TCRdb's copy has only in-frame clones and lacks some. Of fewer than 400,000 clones in the sample, 89% are singletons; the top ten hold 4% to 6%. Sequencing input: PBMCs or T cells enriched from blood (not recorded which). The rearrangement uses TRBV7-2 and TRBJ1-5, with 9 nucleotides matching TRBD1. The receptor was derived from a man between 60 and 75 years old who had recovered from COVID-19. CDR3: CASASQGASNQPQHF. The CDR3 DNA reads TGTGCCAGCGCCTCACAGGGGGCGAGCAATCAGCCCCAGCATTTT.